This T cell receptor (beta chain) comes out of a study of blood T cell repertoires in COVID-19. Study-wide background: The United States, Italy and Spain provided the acute and convalescent COVID-19 samples.

Measured with immunoSEQ multiplex PCR; TCRdb has only the in-frame clones, and not every one. This table has some 140,000 clones, roughly 84% appearing once. Germline CDR1 reads LGHNA; CDR2 reads YSLEER. The CDR3 runs to 15 residues. Trimming took 2 bases from V and 3 from J, leaving 10 bases between them. The gene calls are TRBV4-3 and TRBJ1-4; D remains ambiguous. Material: PBMCs or T cells enriched from blood (not recorded which). The TCR sequence derives from a man aged 35 to 55 with acute COVID-19. CDR3 in amino acids: CASSQLGESNEKLFF. CDR3 nucleotide sequence: TGCGCCAGCAGCCAACTGGGAGAATCTAATGAAAAACTGTTTTTT.